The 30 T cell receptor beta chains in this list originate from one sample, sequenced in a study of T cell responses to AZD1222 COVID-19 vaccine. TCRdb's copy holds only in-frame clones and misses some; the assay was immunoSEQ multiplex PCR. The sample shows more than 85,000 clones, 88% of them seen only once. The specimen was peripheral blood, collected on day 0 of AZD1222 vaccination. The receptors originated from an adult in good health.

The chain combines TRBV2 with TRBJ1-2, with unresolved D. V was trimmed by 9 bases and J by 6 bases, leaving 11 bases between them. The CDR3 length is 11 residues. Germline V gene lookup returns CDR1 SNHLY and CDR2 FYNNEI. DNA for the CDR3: TGTGCCAGGGGTGAGCTTGATGGCTACACCTTC. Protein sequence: CARGELDGYTF.

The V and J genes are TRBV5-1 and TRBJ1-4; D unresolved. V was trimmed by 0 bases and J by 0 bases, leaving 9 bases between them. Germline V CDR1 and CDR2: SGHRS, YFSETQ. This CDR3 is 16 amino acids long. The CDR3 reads CASSLGEGPTNEKLFF. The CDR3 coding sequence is TGCGCCAGCAGCTTGGGGGAGGGCCCAACTAATGAAAAACTGTTTTTT.

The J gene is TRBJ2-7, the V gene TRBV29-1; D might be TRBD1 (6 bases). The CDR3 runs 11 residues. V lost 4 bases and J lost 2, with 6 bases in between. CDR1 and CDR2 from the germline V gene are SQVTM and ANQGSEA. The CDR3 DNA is TGCAGCGTTGGGGGGCCCTACGAGCAGTACTTC. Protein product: CSVGGPYEQYF.

The CDR3, as DNA: TGTGCCAGCAGCCTGGGACACTACGAGCAGTACTTC. Translation gives CASSLGHYEQYF. J is TRBJ2-7 and V is TRBV28; D possibly corresponds to TRBD1 (6 bases). Germline lookup yields CDR1 MDHEN and CDR2 SYDVKM. This CDR3 spans 12 amino acids. V shed 6 bases and J shed 3 bases, with 9 bases lying between them.

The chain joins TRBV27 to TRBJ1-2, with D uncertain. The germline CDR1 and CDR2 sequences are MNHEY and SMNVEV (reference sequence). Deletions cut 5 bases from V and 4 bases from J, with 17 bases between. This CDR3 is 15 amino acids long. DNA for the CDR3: TGTGCCAGCAGTCCCCTGTTGCGATCCGCCTATGGCTACACCTTC. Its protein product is CASSPLLRSAYGYTF.

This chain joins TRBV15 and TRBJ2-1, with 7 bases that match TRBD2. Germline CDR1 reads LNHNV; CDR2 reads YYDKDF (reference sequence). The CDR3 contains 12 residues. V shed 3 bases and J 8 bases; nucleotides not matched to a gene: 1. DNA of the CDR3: TGTGCCACCAGCAGGAGCGGGGATGAGCAGTTCTTC. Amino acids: CATSRSGDEQFF.

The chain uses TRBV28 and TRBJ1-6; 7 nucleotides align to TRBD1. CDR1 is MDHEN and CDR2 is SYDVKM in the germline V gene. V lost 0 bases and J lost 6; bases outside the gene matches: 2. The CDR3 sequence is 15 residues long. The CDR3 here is CASSLWGQINSPLHF. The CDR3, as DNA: TGTGCCAGCAGTTTATGGGGACAGATTAATTCACCCCTCCACTTT.

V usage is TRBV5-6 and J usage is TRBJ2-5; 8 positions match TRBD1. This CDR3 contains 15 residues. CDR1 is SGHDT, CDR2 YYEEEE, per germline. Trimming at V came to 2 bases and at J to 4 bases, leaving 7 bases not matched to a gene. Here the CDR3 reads CASSLEQGGRETQYF. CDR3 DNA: TGTGCCAGCAGCTTAGAACAGGGGGGTAGAGAGACCCAGTACTTC. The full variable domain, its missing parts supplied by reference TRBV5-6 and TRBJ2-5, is DAGVTQSPTHLIKTRGQQVTLRCSPKSGHDTVSWYQQALGQGPQFIFQYYEEEERQRGNFPDRFSGHQFPNYSSELNVNALLLGDSALYLCASSLEQGGRETQYFGPGTRLLVL.

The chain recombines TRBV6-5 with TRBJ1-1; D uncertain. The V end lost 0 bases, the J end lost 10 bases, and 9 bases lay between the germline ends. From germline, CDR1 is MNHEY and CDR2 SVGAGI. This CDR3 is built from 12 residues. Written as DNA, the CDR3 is TGTGCCAGCAGTTACTCCTCCGCGGGAGCTTTCTTT. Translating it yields CASSYSSAGAFF.

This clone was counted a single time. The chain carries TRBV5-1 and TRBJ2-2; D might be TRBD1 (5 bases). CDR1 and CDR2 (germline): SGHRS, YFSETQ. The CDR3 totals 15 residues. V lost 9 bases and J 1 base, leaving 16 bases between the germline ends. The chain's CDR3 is CATSPGRENTGELFF. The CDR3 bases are TGCGCCACCTCCCCCGGCAGGGAGAACACCGGGGAGCTGTTTTTT.

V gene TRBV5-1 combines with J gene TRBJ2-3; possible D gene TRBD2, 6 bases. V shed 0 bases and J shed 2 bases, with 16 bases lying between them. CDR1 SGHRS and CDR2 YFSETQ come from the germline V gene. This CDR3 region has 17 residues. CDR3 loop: CASSLAWGGIATDTQYF. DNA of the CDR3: TGCGCCAGCAGCTTGGCCTGGGGAGGAATAGCCACAGATACGCAGTATTTT. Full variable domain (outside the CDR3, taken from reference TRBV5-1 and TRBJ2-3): KAGVTQTPRYLIKTRGQQVTLSCSPISGHRSVSWYQQTPGQGLQFLFEYFSETQRNKGNFPGRFSGRQFSNSRSEMNVSTLELGDSALYLCASSLAWGGIATDTQYFGPGTRLTVL.

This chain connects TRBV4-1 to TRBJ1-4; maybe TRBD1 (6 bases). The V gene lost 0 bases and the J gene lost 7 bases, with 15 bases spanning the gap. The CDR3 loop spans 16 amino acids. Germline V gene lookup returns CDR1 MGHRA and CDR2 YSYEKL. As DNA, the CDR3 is TGCGCCAGCAGCCAAGATTATTACAGGGTACGTGAAAAACTGTTTTTT. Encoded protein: CASSQDYYRVREKLFF.

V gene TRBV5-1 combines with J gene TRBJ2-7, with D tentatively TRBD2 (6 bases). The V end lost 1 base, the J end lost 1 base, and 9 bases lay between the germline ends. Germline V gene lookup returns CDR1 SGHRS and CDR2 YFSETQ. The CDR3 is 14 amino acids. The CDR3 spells CASSLISGSYEQYF. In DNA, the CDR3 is TGCGCCAGCAGCTTGATCAGCGGGTCCTACGAGCAGTACTTC. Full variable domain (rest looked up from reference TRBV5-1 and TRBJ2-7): KAGVTQTPRYLIKTRGQQVTLSCSPISGHRSVSWYQQTPGQGLQFLFEYFSETQRNKGNFPGRFSGRQFSNSRSEMNVSTLELGDSALYLCASSLISGSYEQYFGPGTRLTVT.

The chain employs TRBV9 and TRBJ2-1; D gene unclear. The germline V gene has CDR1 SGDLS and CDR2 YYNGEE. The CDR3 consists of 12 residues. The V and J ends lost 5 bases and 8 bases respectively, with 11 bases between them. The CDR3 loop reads CASSPTFHEQFF. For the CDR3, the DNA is TGTGCCAGCAGTCCCACCTTCCATGAGCAGTTCTTC.

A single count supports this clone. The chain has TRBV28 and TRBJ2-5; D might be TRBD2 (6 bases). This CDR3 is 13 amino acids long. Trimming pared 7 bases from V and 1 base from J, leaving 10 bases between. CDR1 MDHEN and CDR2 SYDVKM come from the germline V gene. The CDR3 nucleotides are TGTGCCAGCACCCGAGCGGGCCAAGAGACCCAGTACTTC. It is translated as CASTRAGQETQYF. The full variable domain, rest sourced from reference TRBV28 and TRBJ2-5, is DVKVTQSSRYLVKRTGEKVFLECVQDMDHENMFWYRQDPGLGLRLIYFSYDVKMKEKGDIPEGYSVSREKKERFSLILESASTNQTSMYLCASTRAGQETQYFGPGTRLLVL.

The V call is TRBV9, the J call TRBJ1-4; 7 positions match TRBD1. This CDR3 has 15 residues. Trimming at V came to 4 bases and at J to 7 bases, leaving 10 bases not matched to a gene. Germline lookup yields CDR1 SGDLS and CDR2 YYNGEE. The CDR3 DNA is TGTGCCAGCAGCCCGACGGGACAGTCAGGTGAAAAACTGTTTTTT. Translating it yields CASSPTGQSGEKLFF.

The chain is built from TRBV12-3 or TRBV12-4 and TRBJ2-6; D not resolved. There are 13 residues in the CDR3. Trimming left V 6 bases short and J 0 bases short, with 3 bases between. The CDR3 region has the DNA TGTGCCAGCAGAAGCTCTGGGGCCAACGTCCTGACTTTC. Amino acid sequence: CASRSSGANVLTF.

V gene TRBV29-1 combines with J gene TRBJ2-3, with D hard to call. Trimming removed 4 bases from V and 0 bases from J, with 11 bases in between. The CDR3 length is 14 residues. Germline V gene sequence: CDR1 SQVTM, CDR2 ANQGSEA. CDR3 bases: TGCAGCGTTGTTTGGCATTCGAGCACAGATACGCAGTATTTT. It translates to CSVVWHSSTDTQYF.

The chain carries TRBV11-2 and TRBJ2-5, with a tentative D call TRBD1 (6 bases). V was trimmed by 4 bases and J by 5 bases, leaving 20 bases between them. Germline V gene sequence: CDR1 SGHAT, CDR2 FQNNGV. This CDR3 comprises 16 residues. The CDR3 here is CASSSAPRTAGETQYF. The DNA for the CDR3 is TGTGCCAGCAGCTCCGCACCTCGGACAGCTGGGGAGACCCAGTACTTC.

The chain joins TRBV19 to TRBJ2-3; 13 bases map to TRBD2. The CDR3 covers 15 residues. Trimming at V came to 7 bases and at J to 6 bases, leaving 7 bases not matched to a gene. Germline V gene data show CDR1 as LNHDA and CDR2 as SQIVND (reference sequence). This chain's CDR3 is CASTSLLAGGDTQYF. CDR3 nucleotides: TGTGCCAGTACTTCTCTACTAGCGGGAGGGGATACGCAGTATTTT.

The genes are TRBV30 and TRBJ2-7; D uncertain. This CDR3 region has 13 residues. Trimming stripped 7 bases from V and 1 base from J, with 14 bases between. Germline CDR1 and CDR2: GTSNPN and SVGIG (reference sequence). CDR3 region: CASLVDGSYEQYF. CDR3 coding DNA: TGTGCCTCACTGGTGGACGGGTCCTACGAGCAGTACTTC.

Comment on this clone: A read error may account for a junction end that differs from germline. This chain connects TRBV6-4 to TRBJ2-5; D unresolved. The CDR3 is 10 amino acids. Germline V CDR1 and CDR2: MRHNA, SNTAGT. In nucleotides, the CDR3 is TGTGCCAGCAGTCGGACCCCCCCGGACTTC. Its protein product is CASSRTPPDF.

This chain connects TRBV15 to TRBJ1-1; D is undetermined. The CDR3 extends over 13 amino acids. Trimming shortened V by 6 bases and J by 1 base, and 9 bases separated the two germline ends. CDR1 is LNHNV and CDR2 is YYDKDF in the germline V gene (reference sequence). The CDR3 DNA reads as TGTGCCACCAGGGACCGGGGGAACACTGAAGCTTTCTTT. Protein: CATRDRGNTEAFF.

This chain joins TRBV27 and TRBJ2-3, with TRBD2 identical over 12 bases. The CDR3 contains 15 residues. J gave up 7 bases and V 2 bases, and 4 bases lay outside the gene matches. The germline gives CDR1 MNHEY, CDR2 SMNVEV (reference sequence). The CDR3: CASSLGTSGLYTQYF. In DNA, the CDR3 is TGTGCCAGCAGTTTAGGGACTAGCGGGCTTTATACGCAGTATTTT.

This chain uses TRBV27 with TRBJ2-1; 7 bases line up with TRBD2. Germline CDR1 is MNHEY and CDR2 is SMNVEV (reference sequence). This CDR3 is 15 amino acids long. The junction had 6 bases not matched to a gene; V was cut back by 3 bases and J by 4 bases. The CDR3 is CASSLTSLTYNEQFF. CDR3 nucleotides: TGTGCCAGCAGTTTGACTAGCCTCACTTACAATGAGCAGTTCTTC.

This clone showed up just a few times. The CDR3 is CASSEAGTARPTTEAFF. The CDR3 region has the DNA TGTGCCAGCAGTGAAGCTGGGACAGCCCGACCCACCACTGAAGCTTTCTTT. The chain couples TRBV2 to TRBJ1-1; TRBD1 aligns across 7 bases. V was clipped by 0 bases and J by 4 bases; unmatched bases: 11. Germline assignment: CDR1 SNHLY and CDR2 FYNNEI. The CDR3 is 17 residues long.

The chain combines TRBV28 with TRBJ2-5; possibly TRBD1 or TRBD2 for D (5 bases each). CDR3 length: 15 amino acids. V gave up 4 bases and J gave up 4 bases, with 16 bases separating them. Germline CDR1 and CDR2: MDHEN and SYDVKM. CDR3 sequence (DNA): TGTGCCAGCAGTTCAGACCGGGACCAGTCAGAGACCCAGTACTTC. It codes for CASSSDRDQSETQYF.

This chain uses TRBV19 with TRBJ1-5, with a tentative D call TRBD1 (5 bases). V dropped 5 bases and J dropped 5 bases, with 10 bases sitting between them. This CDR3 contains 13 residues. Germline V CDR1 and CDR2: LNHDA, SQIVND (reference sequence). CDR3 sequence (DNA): TGTGCCAGTAGTGCCGACAGAGATCAGCCCCAGCATTTT. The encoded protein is CASSADRDQPQHF. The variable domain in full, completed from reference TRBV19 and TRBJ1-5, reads DGGITQSPKYLFRKEGQNVTLSCEQNLNHDAMYWYRQDPGQGLRLIYYSQIVNDFQKGDIAEGYSVSREKKESFPLTVTSAQKNPTAFYLCASSADRDQPQHFGDGTRLSIL.

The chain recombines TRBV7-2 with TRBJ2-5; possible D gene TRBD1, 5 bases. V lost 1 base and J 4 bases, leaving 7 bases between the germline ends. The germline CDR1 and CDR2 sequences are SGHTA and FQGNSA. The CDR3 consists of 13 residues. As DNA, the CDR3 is TGTGCCAGCAGCTTAGTAGGGGCAGAGACCCAGTACTTC. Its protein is CASSLVGAETQYF. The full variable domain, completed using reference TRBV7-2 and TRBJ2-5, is GAGVSQSPSNKVTEKGKDVELRCDPISGHTALYWYRQSLGQGLEFLIYFQGNSAPDKSGLPSDRFSAERTGGSVSTLTIQRTQQEDSAVYLCASSLVGAETQYFGPGTRLLVL.

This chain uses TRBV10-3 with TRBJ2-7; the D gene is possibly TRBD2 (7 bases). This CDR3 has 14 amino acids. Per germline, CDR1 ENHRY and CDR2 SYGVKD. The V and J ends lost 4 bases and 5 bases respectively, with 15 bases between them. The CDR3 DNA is TGTGCCATCAGTGGGAGGGGGGGCGCGGACGAGCAGTACTTC. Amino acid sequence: CAISGRGGADEQYF.